This TCR beta chain was documented in a study of blood T cell repertoires in COVID-19. About the research overall: The samples span acute and convalescent COVID-19 from the United States, Italy and Spain. Sources were T cells, B-cell-depleted T cells, or PBMCs; the material itself was cDNA or gDNA.

Clones were sequenced by immunoSEQ multiplex PCR, and TCRdb holds only the in-frame ones, with some missing. The sample includes 150,000 or so clones, 82% of them seen just once. Participants' own reports of clinical history determined their cohort assignment. The V segment lost 3 bases and the J segment 4 bases; nucleotides outside the gene matches: 3. Per the germline V gene, CDR1 is SGHNT and CDR2 is YYREEE (reference sequence). This CDR3 is 14 amino acids long. The V call is TRBV5-4, the J call TRBJ2-7, with 11 nucleotides matching TRBD1. The clonotype comes from a man aged 50 to 60 who had recovered from COVID-19. The sample comprised PBMCs or T cells enriched from blood (not recorded which). CDR3 sequence: CASSSGTGGYEQYF. As DNA, the CDR3 is TGTGCCAGCAGCTCCGGGACAGGGGGGTACGAGCAGTACTTC.